The TCR beta chain described here comes from a study of PD-L1 blockade in urothelial cancer. Study observations and caveats: Durable benefit was linked to greater 3-week expansion of tumor-associated blood clones.

The V gene end was trimmed by 4 bases and the J gene end by 2 bases; junction bases not matched to a gene: 6. CDR3 size: 14 residues. Germline V gene sequence: CDR1 SGDLS, CDR2 YYNGEE. Spike-ins of synthetic TCR analog templates went into each PCR. The method was immunoSEQ multiplex PCR; TCRdb's version includes in-frame clones alone and lacks a portion of them. The sample yields almost 90,000 clones, around 83% seen once. Time point here: pretreatment peripheral blood. Worth noting for this clone: What it binds is not known.

The specimen was PBMCs, collected around atezolizumab (anti-PD-L1) treatment. The chain uses TRBV9 and TRBJ2-7, with TRBD1 identical over 7 bases. This clonotype was obtained from a man in his 60s with urothelial cancer. The CDR3 DNA follows: TGTGCCAGCAGCCCAACCGGGACAGCCTACGAGCAGTACTTC. This codes for CASSPTGTAYEQYF.